This T cell receptor beta chain is drawn from a study of blood T cell repertoires in COVID-19. Germline-derived CDR1 and CDR2 are SGHRS and YFSETQ. The V and J ends lost 3 bases and 4 bases respectively, with 13 bases between them. The CDR3 covers 14 residues. Libraries were prepared by immunoSEQ multiplex PCR; TCRdb keeps only in-frame clonotypes and omits some of them. The table has 200,000 to 250,000 clones, around 90% seen once; the top ten hold 0.83%. This sequence was found in a man aged 25-45 years with COVID-19, enrolled during active disease. The sequencing sample was made of peripheral blood. The chain links TRBV5-1 to TRBJ2-5, with D maybe TRBD2 (5 bases). CDR3 in amino acids: CASSSTRGGETQYF. CDR3 in DNA: TGCGCCAGCAGCTCTACGCGTGGAGGAGAGACCCAGTACTTC.